The clone carrying this T cell receptor (beta chain) showed up just a few times. Its antigen is unidentified. The data were obtained in a study of cytomegalovirus exposure and HLA in healthy donors. Study-wide points: Most of the TCR beta V segments (in an earlier analysis) were productive either about 87% or about 30% of the time. Researchers had no immune exposure information except CMV serostatus available.

V dropped 3 bases and J dropped 5 bases, with 13 bases sitting between them. CDR1 and CDR2 (germline): MNHNS, SASEGT. This CDR3 contains 15 residues. PCR amplification relied on 60 Vbeta primers (plus 13 Jbeta primers). Only in-frame clones appear in the TCRdb table, and some are missing; sequencing was by immunoSEQ multiplex PCR. The data hold about 200,000 clones, with just under 70% observed a single time. The specimen was PBMCs. The V call is TRBV6-1, the J call TRBJ1-4, with TRBD1 as a possible D gene (5 bases). This TCR was sampled from a man between 40 and 49 years old in good health and CMV-seropositive. This CDR3 is CASSDIGALNEKLFF. CDR3 coding DNA: TGTGCCAGCAGTGATATTGGGGCCTTAAATGAAAAACTGTTTTTT.